One sample yielded the 27 T cell receptor beta chains listed below, sequenced in a study of blood T cell repertoires in COVID-19. Libraries were prepared by immunoSEQ multiplex PCR; TCRdb keeps only in-frame clonotypes and omits some of them. Of about 150,000 clones listed, 76% are singletons. Sequencing was performed on peripheral blood. The origin of the receptors is a woman older than 75 with acute or convalescent COVID-19.

The chain couples TRBV15 to TRBJ2-1; 8 nucleotides match TRBD1. V dropped 8 bases and J dropped 1; count of bases not matched to a gene: 1. Germline loops: CDR1 LNHNV, CDR2 YYDKDF (reference sequence). The CDR3 covers 13 residues. The CDR3 sequence is CATRDRSYNEQFF. DNA for the CDR3: TGTGCCACCCGGGACAGGTCCTACAATGAGCAGTTCTTC.

The chain recombines TRBV11-3 with TRBJ2-3; 7 bases are a match to TRBD2. Germline lookup yields CDR1 SGHNT and CDR2 YENEEA. The CDR3 covers 15 residues. V was pared by 4 bases and J by 5 bases, with 9 bases of the junction left unmatched. This chain's CDR3 is CASSSVGLAEDTQYF. CDR3 nucleotide sequence: TGTGCCAGCAGCTCCGTCGGGCTAGCGGAAGATACGCAGTATTTT.

The chain employs TRBV5-1 and TRBJ2-7, with TRBD1 matching over 7 bases. This CDR3 region has 12 residues. V gave up 7 bases and J gave up 2 bases; unmatched junction bases: 3. The germline V gene has CDR1 SGHRS and CDR2 YFSETQ. As DNA, the CDR3 is TGCGCCAGCCGACAGGGCCCCTACGAGCAGTACTTC. As protein: CASRQGPYEQYF.

The J gene is TRBJ1-4, the V gene TRBV4-1, with D possibly matching TRBD1 (5 bases). The CDR3 totals 16 residues. Trimming removed 1 base at V and 2 bases at J, with 11 bases between. CDR1 MGHRA and CDR2 YSYEKL come from the germline V gene. The DNA for the CDR3 is TGCGCCAGCAGCCAAGCCAGGGCTATCACTAATGAAAAACTGTTTTTT. It translates to CASSQARAITNEKLFF.

The chain links TRBV14 to TRBJ2-3; D is unresolved. The CDR3 is made up of 15 amino acids. Germline lookup yields CDR1 SGHDN and CDR2 FVKESK. Trimming took off 0 bases at V and 2 bases at J, with 9 bases between the two ends. CDR3 protein: CASSQEKWHTDTQYF. The CDR3 nucleotides read TGTGCCAGCAGCCAAGAGAAGTGGCACACAGATACGCAGTATTTT.

The chain links TRBV5-6 to TRBJ1-2; the D is unclear. Deletions cut 9 bases from V and 0 bases from J, with 18 bases between. Germline V gene data show CDR1 as SGHDT and CDR2 as YYEEEE. The CDR3 is made up of 15 amino acids. The CDR3 sequence: CATSLWALANYGYTF. The CDR3 DNA is TGTGCCACGAGCTTGTGGGCCCTTGCTAACTATGGCTACACCTTC. Complete variable domain (other parts from reference TRBV5-6 and TRBJ1-2): DAGVTQSPTHLIKTRGQQVTLRCSPKSGHDTVSWYQQALGQGPQFIFQYYEEEERQRGNFPDRFSGHQFPNYSSELNVNALLLGDSALYLCATSLWALANYGYTFGSGTRLTVV.

The gene calls are TRBV14 and TRBJ1-4; D not resolved. The V end was cut by 0 bases, the J end by 8 bases, with 19 bases between. The CDR3 runs 17 residues. Germline CDR1 is SGHDN and CDR2 is FVKESK. The CDR3 DNA is TGTGCCAGCAGCCAAGAACGGGGTGGCAACGTGAAAGAAAAACTGTTTTTT. Encoded protein: CASSQERGGNVKEKLFF.

V and J are TRBV3-1 (or the pseudogene TRBV3-2) and TRBJ1-1; D is unresolved. The V gene lost 8 bases and the J gene lost 6 bases, with 16 bases spanning the gap. CDR1 and CDR2 (germline): LGHDT, YNNKEL (reference sequence). CDR3 length: 13 residues. The CDR3 here is CASSTFSDAEAFF. The CDR3 bases are TGTGCCAGCTCCACCTTCAGCGATGCTGAAGCTTTCTTT.

This chain uses TRBV4-2 with TRBJ1-5; no firm D call. V was pared by 4 bases and J by 0 bases, with 10 bases between. In germline, CDR1 is LGHNA, CDR2 YNFKEQ. The CDR3 sequence is 15 residues long. The CDR3 coding sequence is TGTGCCAGCAGCCCCGAACTCGATAGCAATCAGCCCCAGCATTTT. This sequence encodes CASSPELDSNQPQHF.

This chain connects TRBV4-2 to TRBJ2-1; D is uncertain. CDR3 length equals 13 residues. The germline V and J ends were trimmed by 1 base and 7 bases, with 8 bases remaining between them. CDR1 and CDR2 (germline): LGHNA, YNFKEQ. In DNA, the CDR3 is TGTGCCAGCAGCCAAGGAGCTCAAAATGAGCAGTTCTTC. It encodes CASSQGAQNEQFF.

The rearrangement uses TRBV23-1 and TRBJ1-2; TRBD1 aligns across 8 bases. TRBV23-1 is classed as an ORF, of uncertain function. The V segment lost 7 bases and the J segment 5 bases; nucleotides outside the gene matches: 15. This CDR3 contains 16 residues. CDR3 in amino acids: CASTTGTTDREYGYTF. The CDR3 bases are TGCGCCAGCACCACGGGGACGACGGACAGGGAATATGGCTACACCTTC.

This clone showed up just once. The V and J genes are TRBV7-2 and TRBJ2-4; 9 nucleotides agree with TRBD2. Losses at the gene ends were 6 bases for V and 5 bases for J; bases not matched to a gene: 2. The germline CDR1 and CDR2 sequences are SGHTA and FQGNSA. The CDR3 runs 13 residues. CDR3 bases: TGTGCCAGCAGAGTAGCGGGGGAAAACATTCAGTACTTC. Translated: CASRVAGENIQYF.

V usage is TRBV6-1 and J usage is TRBJ2-1; 10 bases are a match to TRBD2. The ends lost 0 bases at V and 6 bases at J; junction bases unmatched: 2. Germline V lookup: CDR1 MNHNS, CDR2 SASEGT. This CDR3 contains 15 residues. In nucleotides, the CDR3 is TGTGCCAGCAGTGAAGCTAGGACTAGCGGCAATGAGCAGTTCTTC. Translated: CASSEARTSGNEQFF.

V gene TRBV2 combines with J gene TRBJ1-4, with D tentatively TRBD1 (5 bases). V was cut by 5 bases and J by 0 bases, with 7 bases left in between. Germline assignment: CDR1 SNHLY and CDR2 FYNNEI. The CDR3 totals 14 residues. DNA of the CDR3: TGTGCCAGCAGTCAGGGTGCAACTAATGAAAAACTGTTTTTT. The encoded protein is CASSQGATNEKLFF.

This chain uses TRBV19 with TRBJ1-5; possible D gene TRBD1, 5 bases. Trimming stripped 1 base from V and 5 bases from J, with 15 bases between. In germline, CDR1 is LNHDA, CDR2 SQIVND (reference sequence). This CDR3 has 16 residues. The DNA of the CDR3 is TGTGCCAGTAGTATAGCCCGGGTCCAGGGCGATCAGCCCCAGCATTTT. Its protein product is CASSIARVQGDQPQHF.

The J gene is TRBJ2-2, the V gene TRBV29-1, with a possible D match to TRBD1 (6 bases). V lost 4 bases and J 6 bases, leaving 15 bases between the germline ends. The CDR3 has 14 amino acids. Germline V CDR1 and CDR2: SQVTM, ANQGSEA. CDR3 residues: CSVGGQLDAGELFF. CDR3 nucleotide sequence: TGCAGCGTTGGCGGACAGCTAGACGCCGGGGAGCTGTTTTTT.

The chain carries TRBV6-5 and TRBJ1-4, with D possibly being TRBD1 (5 bases). Between the trimmed V and J ends, which lost 4 bases and 3 bases, there was a span of 12 bases. The CDR3 is 15 residues long. CDR1 and CDR2 from the germline V gene are MNHEY and SVGAGI. The CDR3 nucleotides read TGTGCCAGCAGTTCCTCAACAGGCTCTAATGAAAAACTGTTTTTT. Encoded protein: CASSSSTGSNEKLFF.

The chain couples TRBV6-2 or TRBV6-3 to TRBJ1-1; no reliable D call. Germline V lookup: CDR1 MNHEY, CDR2 SVGEGT. V lost 2 bases, J lost 1 base, and 5 bases lay in between. This CDR3 spans 13 amino acids. The DNA of the CDR3 is TGTGCCAGCAGTTACCACAGGAACACTGAAGCTTTCTTT. Residues: CASSYHRNTEAFF.

This clone was found a few times. This sequence joins TRBV25-1 and TRBJ1-1, with 9 bases that match TRBD1. Germline V gene sequence: CDR1 MGHDK, CDR2 SYGVNS. This CDR3 has 14 residues. After removal of 8 bases from V and 6 bases from J, the junction contained 10 bases not matched to a gene. Written as DNA, the CDR3 is TGTGCCAGCTTCGGGACAGGGTCGGTCGCTGAAGCTTTCTTT. It is translated as CASFGTGSVAEAFF.

The gene calls are TRBV2 and TRBJ1-4; a possible D gene is TRBD1 (5 bases). This CDR3 contains 16 residues. Trimming removed 1 base from V and 7 bases from J, with 16 bases in between. Germline V gene sequence: CDR1 SNHLY, CDR2 FYNNEI. The CDR3 protein is CASSEVYGGTGEKLFF. The CDR3 region has the DNA TGTGCCAGCAGTGAAGTGTACGGGGGGACTGGTGAAAAACTGTTTTTT.

The genes are TRBV5-1 and TRBJ2-7, with 7 bases identical to TRBD1. This CDR3 spans 16 amino acids. V gave up 0 bases and J gave up 2 bases; unmatched junction bases: 8. The V gene's germline CDR1 is SGHRS and CDR2 YFSETQ. The CDR3 here is CASSLGDSLFTYEQYF. The CDR3 DNA sequence: TGCGCCAGCAGCTTGGGGGACAGCTTGTTTACCTACGAGCAGTACTTC.

The sample holds one count of this clone. The gene calls are TRBV30 and TRBJ2-7; no clear D. Per germline, CDR1 GTSNPN and CDR2 SVGIG (reference sequence). The length of the CDR3 is 14 residues. Trimming shortened V by 5 bases and J by 3 bases, and 17 bases separated the two germline ends. CDR3 protein: CAWGSGRSGYEQYF. DNA for the CDR3: TGTGCCTGGGGATCAGGTCGGTCTGGCTACGAGCAGTACTTC.

This clone came up a few times. The chain is built from TRBV2 and TRBJ2-7; 9 bases fit TRBD2. Germline-derived CDR1 and CDR2 are SNHLY and FYNNEI. Losses at the gene ends were 4 bases for V and 4 bases for J; bases not matched to a gene: 5. The length of the CDR3 is 14 residues. DNA for the CDR3: TGTGCCAGCAGTGTGTCTAGCGGGGTTTACGAGCAGTACTTC. This gives the protein CASSVSSGVYEQYF. Filled out from reference TRBV2 and TRBJ2-7, the complete variable domain reads EPEVTQTPSHQVTQMGQEVILRCVPISNHLYFYWYRQILGQKVEFLVSFYNNEISEKSEIFDDQFSVERPDGSNFTLKIRSTKLEDSAMYFCASSVSSGVYEQYFGPGTRLTVT.

The CDR3 here is CATSRDRGHEQYF. CDR3 in DNA: TGTGCCACCAGCAGAGACAGGGGTCACGAGCAGTACTTC. The chain combines TRBV15 with TRBJ2-7; the D gene is possibly TRBD1 (6 bases). Germline CDR1 is LNHNV and CDR2 is YYDKDF (reference sequence). The CDR3 covers 13 residues. Trimming left V 0 bases short and J 5 bases short, with 8 bases between.

A single count supports this clone. CDR3 region: CASSYFDQGNTEAFF. The CDR3 DNA sequence: TGTGCCAGCAGTTACTTTGATCAGGGGAACACTGAAGCTTTCTTT. This sequence joins TRBV6-5 and TRBJ1-1; tentative D call: TRBD1 (5 bases). Trimming took off 1 base at V and 1 base at J, with 10 bases between the two ends. This CDR3 region has 15 residues. The germline gives CDR1 MNHEY, CDR2 SVGAGI.

This rearrangement joins TRBV9 to TRBJ1-5, with D unclear. The germline gives CDR1 SGDLS, CDR2 YYNGEE. The CDR3 loop spans 10 amino acids. The V end was cut by 7 bases, the J end by 5 bases, with 4 bases between. The CDR3 here is CASSDQPQHF. The CDR3 nucleotides read TGTGCCAGCTCGGATCAGCCCCAGCATTTT.

There are a few counts of this clone. The chain carries TRBV30 and TRBJ1-2, with D perhaps matching TRBD1 (5 bases). Trimming removed 2 bases from V and 4 bases from J, with 8 bases in between. Per germline, CDR1 GTSNPN and CDR2 SVGIG (reference sequence). This CDR3 is built from 12 residues. CDR3 DNA: TGTGCCTGGAGTTTCGACAGCTATGGCTACACCTTC. This translates into CAWSFDSYGYTF.